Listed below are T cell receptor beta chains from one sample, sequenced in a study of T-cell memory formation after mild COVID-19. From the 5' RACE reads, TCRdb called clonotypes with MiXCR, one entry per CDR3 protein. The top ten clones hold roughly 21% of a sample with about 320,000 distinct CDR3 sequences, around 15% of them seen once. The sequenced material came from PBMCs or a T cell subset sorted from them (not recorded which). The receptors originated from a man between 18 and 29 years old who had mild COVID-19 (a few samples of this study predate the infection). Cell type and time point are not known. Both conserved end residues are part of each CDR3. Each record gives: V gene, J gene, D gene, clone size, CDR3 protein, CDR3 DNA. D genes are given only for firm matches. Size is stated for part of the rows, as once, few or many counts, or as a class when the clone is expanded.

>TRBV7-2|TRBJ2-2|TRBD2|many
CASSPGGAGGTGELFF
TGTGCCAGCAGCCCAGGAGGGGCGGGGGGCACCGGGGAGCTGTTTTTT
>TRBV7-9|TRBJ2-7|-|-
CASSPTETYEQYF
TGTGCCAGCAGCCCGACGGAAACCTACGAGCAGTACTTC
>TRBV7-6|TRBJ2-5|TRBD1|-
CASSLWGTGVGETQYF
TGTGCCAGCAGCTTATGGGGGACAGGGGTAGGAGAGACCCAGTACTTC
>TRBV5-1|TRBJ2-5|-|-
CASSPRPGYQETQYF
TGCGCCAGCAGCCCCCGGCCGGGGTACCAAGAGACCCAGTACTTC
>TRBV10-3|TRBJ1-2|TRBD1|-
CAIRTGGAEGYTF
TGTGCCATCAGGACAGGGGGCGCGGAGGGCTACACCTTC
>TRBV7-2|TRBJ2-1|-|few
CASSSQGPDEQFF
TGTGCCAGCAGCTCCCAGGGACCGGATGAGCAGTTCTTC
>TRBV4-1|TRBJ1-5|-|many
CASSQERTNNQPQHF
TGCGCCAGCAGCCAAGAACGGACAAATAATCAGCCCCAGCATTTT
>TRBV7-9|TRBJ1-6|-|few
CASSPSGANSPLHF
TGTGCCAGCAGCCCTAGTGGGGCCAACTCACCCCTCCACTTT
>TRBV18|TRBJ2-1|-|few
CASSPLLGRNWNEQFF
TGTGCCAGCTCACCACTCCTGGGGAGAAATTGGAATGAGCAGTTCTTC
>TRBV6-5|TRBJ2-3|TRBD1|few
CASRADRGSTDTQYF
TGTGCCAGCAGGGCCGACAGGGGATCCACAGATACGCAGTATTTT
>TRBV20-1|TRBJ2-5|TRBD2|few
CSARVAGGKETQYF
TGCAGTGCTAGGGTAGCGGGGGGAAAAGAGACCCAGTACTTC
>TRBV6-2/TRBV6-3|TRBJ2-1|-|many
CASSYGGADNEQFF
TGTGCCAGCAGTTACGGGGGGGCGGACAATGAGCAGTTCTTC
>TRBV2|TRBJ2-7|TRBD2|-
CASRGTPGEGTYEQYF
TGTGCCAGCAGGGGAACTCCGGGGGAGGGGACCTACGAGCAGTACTTC
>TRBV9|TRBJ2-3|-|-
CASSLRAGRTDTQYF
TGTGCCAGCAGCCTTCGTGCGGGGCGTACAGATACGCAGTATTTT
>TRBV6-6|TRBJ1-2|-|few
CASSPAESLYYGYTF
TGTGCCAGCAGTCCTGCGGAGAGCCTCTACTATGGCTACACCTTC
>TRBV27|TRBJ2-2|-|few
CASSLSRTGTNTGELFF
TGTGCCAGCAGTTTATCGAGAACAGGGACGAACACCGGGGAGCTGTTTTTT
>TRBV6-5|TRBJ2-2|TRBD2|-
CASSPTSGISGELFF
TGTGCCAGCAGCCCTACAAGCGGGATAAGTGGGGAGCTGTTTTTT
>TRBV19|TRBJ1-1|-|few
CASSQWGKDTEAFF
TGTGCCAGTTCGCAGTGGGGCAAGGACACTGAAGCTTTCTTT